The 2 T cell receptor beta chains below come from one sample, sequenced in a study of shared T cell receptors in the human thymus. TCRdb's table, derived via immunoSEQ multiplex PCR, lists solely in-frame clones and lacks some. Found here are about 380,000 clones, around 93% of them singletons; the top ten hold roughly 0.02%. What was sequenced was thymocytes. The receptor source for this set is a human donor.

The chain recombines TRBV10-3 with TRBJ1-3; possible D gene TRBD1, 5 bases. V was clipped by 5 bases and J by 4 bases, with 15 bases between them. From germline, CDR1 is ENHRY and CDR2 SYGVKD. This CDR3 region has 15 residues. Here the CDR3 DNA reads TGTGCCATCAGTCCTGGTCAGGGATTAGGAAACACCATATATTTT. As protein: CAISPGQGLGNTIYF.

In DNA form, the CDR3 reads TGTGCCAGCAGGGATGGACACTTCCCGAACTATGGCTACACCTTC. Translation gives CASRDGHFPNYGYTF. The V and J genes are TRBV28 and TRBJ1-2, with D possibly being TRBD1 (5 bases). CDR1 and CDR2 from the germline V gene are MDHEN and SYDVKM. V gave up 6 bases and J gave up 2 bases, with 16 bases separating them. The CDR3 is 15 amino acids.